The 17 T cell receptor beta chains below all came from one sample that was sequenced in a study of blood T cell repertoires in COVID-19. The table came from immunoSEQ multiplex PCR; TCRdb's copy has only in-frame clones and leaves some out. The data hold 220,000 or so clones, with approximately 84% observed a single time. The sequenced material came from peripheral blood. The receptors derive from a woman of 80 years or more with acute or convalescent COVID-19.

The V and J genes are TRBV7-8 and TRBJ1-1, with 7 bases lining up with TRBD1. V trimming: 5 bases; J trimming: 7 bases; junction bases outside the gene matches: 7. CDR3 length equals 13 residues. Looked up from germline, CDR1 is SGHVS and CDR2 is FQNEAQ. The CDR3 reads CASSHRTGLEAFF. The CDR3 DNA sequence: TGTGCCAGCAGCCATCGGACAGGTCTTGAAGCTTTCTTT.

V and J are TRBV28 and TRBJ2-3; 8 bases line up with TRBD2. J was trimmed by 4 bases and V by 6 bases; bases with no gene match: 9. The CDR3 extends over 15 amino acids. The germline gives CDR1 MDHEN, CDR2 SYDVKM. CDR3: CASSVSGSLSDTQYF. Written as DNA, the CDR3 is TGTGCCAGCAGCGTGAGCGGGAGTTTGTCAGATACGCAGTATTTT.

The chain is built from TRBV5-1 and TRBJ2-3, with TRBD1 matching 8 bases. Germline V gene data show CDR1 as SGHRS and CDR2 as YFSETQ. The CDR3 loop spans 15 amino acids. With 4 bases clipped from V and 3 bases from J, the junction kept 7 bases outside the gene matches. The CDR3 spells CASSEGQGRTDTQYF. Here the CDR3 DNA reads TGCGCCAGCAGCGAAGGACAGGGTCGGACAGATACGCAGTATTTT.

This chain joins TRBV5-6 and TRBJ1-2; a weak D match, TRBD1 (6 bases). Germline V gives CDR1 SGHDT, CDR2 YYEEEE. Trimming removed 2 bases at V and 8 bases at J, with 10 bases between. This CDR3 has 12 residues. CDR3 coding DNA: TGTGCCAGCAGCTTAGGGGGGGACGGCTACACCTTC. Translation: CASSLGGDGYTF.

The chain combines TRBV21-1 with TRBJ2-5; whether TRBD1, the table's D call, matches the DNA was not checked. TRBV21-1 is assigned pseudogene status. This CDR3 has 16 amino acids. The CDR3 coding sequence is TGTGCCAGCAGCAAAAGAGACAGGGGCCTCCAAGAGACCCAGTACTTC. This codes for CASSKRDRGLQETQYF.

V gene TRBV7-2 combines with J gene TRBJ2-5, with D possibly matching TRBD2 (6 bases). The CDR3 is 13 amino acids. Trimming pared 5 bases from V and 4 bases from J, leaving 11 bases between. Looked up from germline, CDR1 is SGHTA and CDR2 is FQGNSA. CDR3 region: CASSGAGTETQYF. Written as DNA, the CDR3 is TGTGCCAGCAGCGGGGCGGGAACAGAGACCCAGTACTTC.

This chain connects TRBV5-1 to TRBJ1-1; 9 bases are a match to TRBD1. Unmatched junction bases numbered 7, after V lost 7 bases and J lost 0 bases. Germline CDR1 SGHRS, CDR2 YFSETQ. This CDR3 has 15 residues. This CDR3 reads CASLPTGGLNTEAFF. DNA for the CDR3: TGCGCCAGCCTACCGACAGGGGGTTTGAACACTGAAGCTTTCTTT.

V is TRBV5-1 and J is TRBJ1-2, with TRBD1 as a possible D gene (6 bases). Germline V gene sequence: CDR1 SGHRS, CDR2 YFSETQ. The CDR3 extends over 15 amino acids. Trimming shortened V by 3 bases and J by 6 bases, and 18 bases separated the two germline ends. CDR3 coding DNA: TGCGCCAGCAGCTCACAGGGCCCCTACAGTGATGGCTACACCTTC. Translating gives CASSSQGPYSDGYTF. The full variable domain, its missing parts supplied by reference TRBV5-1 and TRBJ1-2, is KAGVTQTPRYLIKTRGQQVTLSCSPISGHRSVSWYQQTPGQGLQFLFEYFSETQRNKGNFPGRFSGRQFSNSRSEMNVSTLELGDSALYLCASSSQGPYSDGYTFGSGTRLTVV.

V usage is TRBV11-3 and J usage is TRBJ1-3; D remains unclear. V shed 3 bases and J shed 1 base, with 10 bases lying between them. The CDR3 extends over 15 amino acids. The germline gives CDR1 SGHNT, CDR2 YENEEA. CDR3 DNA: TGTGCCAGCAGCTTCTCCAGGCTTTCTGGAAACACCATATATTTT. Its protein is CASSFSRLSGNTIYF.

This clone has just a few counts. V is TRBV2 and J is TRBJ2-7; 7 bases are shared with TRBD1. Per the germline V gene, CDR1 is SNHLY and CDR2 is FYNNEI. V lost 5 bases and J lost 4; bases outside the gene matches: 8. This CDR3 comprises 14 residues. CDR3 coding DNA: TGTGCCAGCAGTAAGGGACAGCTTTTTTACGAGCAGTACTTC. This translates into CASSKGQLFYEQYF.

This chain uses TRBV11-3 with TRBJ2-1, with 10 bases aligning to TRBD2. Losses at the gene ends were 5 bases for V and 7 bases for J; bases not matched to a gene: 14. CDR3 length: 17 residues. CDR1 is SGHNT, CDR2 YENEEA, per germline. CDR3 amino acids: CASSPTGGGLAKNEQFF. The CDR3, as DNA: TGTGCCAGCAGCCCGACGGGTGGGGGACTAGCGAAAAATGAGCAGTTCTTC.

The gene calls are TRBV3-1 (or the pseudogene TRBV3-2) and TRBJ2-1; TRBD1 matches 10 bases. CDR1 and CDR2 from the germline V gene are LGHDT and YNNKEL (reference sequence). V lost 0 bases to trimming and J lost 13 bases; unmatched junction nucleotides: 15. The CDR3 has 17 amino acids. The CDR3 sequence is CASSQEGLMRTGGPQFF. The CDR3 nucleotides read TGTGCCAGCAGCCAAGAGGGGTTAATGCGGACAGGGGGGCCCCAGTTCTTC.

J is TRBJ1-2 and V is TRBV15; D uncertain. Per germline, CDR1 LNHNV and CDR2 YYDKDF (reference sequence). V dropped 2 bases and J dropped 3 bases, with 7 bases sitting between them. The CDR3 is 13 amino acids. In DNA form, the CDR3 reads TGTGCCACCAGCAGAACAGCATACTATGGCTACACCTTC. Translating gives CATSRTAYYGYTF.

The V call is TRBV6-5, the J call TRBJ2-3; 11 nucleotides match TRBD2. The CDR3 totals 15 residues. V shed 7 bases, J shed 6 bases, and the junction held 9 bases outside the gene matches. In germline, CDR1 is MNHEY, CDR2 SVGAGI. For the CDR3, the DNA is TGTGCCAGCAACCGACTAGCGGGACTAAGCGATACGCAGTATTTT. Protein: CASNRLAGLSDTQYF.

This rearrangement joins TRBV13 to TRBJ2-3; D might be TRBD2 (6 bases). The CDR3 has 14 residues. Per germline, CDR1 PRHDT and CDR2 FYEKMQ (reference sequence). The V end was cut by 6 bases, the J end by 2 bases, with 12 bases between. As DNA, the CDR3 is TGTGCCAGCAGGGGCGGGATCCACACAGATACGCAGTATTTT. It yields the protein CASRGGIHTDTQYF.

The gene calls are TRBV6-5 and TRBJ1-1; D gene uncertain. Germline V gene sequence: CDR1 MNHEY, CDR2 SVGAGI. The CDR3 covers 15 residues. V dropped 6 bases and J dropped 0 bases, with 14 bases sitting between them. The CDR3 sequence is CASSRLPRMNTEAFF. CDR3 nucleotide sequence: TGTGCCAGCAGCCGACTTCCGCGGATGAACACTGAAGCTTTCTTT.

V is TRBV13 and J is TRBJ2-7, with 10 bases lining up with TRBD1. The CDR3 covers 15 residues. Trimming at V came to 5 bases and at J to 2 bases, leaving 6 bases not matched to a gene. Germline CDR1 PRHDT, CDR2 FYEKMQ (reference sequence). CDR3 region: CASSVRDRGPYEQYF. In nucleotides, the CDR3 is TGTGCCAGCAGCGTCCGGGACAGGGGTCCCTACGAGCAGTACTTC.